These 6 T cell receptor beta chains were sequenced from one sample in a study of blood T cell repertoires in COVID-19. Generated by immunoSEQ multiplex PCR, the TCRdb table keeps only in-frame clones and is missing some. The sample contains 200,000 to 250,000 clones, 83% of which appear only once. The sample was peripheral blood. The receptors were sampled from a human donor in a cohort sampled during active COVID-19.

This rearrangement joins TRBV6-5 to TRBJ2-7; possibly TRBD1 for D (5 bases). Germline V gene sequence: CDR1 MNHEY, CDR2 SVGAGI. The CDR3 length is 13 residues. V was pared by 7 bases and J by 2 bases, with 12 bases between. CDR3 loop: CASKPQVTYEQYF. The CDR3, as DNA: TGTGCCAGCAAACCACAGGTGACCTACGAGCAGTACTTC.

The chain carries TRBV5-4 and TRBJ1-2; D is uncertain. Germline CDR1 reads SGHNT; CDR2 reads YYREEE (reference sequence). V lost 3 bases and J lost 5, with 8 bases in between. The CDR3 extends over 12 amino acids. The CDR3 region is CASSSIEYGYTF. The CDR3 coding sequence is TGTGCCAGCAGCTCGATAGAGTATGGCTACACCTTC.

This clone was counted many times. The V call is TRBV7-9, the J call TRBJ2-1, with D perhaps matching TRBD1 (6 bases). V gave up 5 bases and J gave up 0 bases, with 14 bases separating them. Germline V CDR1 and CDR2: SEHNR, FQNEAQ (reference sequence). This CDR3 has 16 residues. Written as DNA, the CDR3 is TGTGCCAGCAGCGACATCGACAGGAGCTCCTACAATGAGCAGTTCTTC. It codes for CASSDIDRSSYNEQFF.

This rearrangement joins TRBV3-1 (or the pseudogene TRBV3-2) to TRBJ2-5; D not certain. Trimming took 2 bases from V and 5 from J, leaving 21 bases between them. Looked up from germline, CDR1 is LGHDT and CDR2 is YNNKEL (reference sequence). The CDR3 covers 17 residues. The CDR3 loop reads CASSQNSGSTSQETQYF. The CDR3 coding sequence is TGTGCCAGCAGCCAAAACTCCGGGTCCACGTCTCAGGAGACCCAGTACTTC.

There are a few counts of this clone. The CDR3 DNA reads TGTGCCAGCAGTTCATGGACAGATCAGCCCCAGCATTTT. Residues: CASSSWTDQPQHF. The chain employs TRBV6-5 and TRBJ1-5; maybe TRBD1 (6 bases). Trimming cost V 4 bases and J 5 bases, with 9 bases left between them. Looked up from germline, CDR1 is MNHEY and CDR2 is SVGAGI. The CDR3 extends over 13 amino acids.

This chain connects TRBV30 to TRBJ2-7; 8 positions match TRBD1. CDR1 and CDR2 from the germline V gene are GTSNPN and SVGIG (reference sequence). This CDR3 contains 14 residues. The junction had 7 bases not matched to a gene; V was cut back by 6 bases and J by 0 bases. The CDR3 sequence is CACYQGQGSYEQYF. Written as DNA, the CDR3 is TGTGCCTGCTACCAAGGACAGGGCTCCTACGAGCAGTACTTC.